The next 18 T cell receptor beta chains were all read from a single sample in a study of OX40 agonist ivuxolimab in advanced cancers. The protocol used for the library was the immunoSEQ multiplex PCR assay. In TCRdb, the immuneACCESS table is reduced to in-frame sequences with V and J assigned. These tables do not hold every clone; where another copy was compared, an unresolved V gene accounts for under half, and the others remain unexplained. This sample holds 50,000 to 75,000 clones; roughly nine tenths were observed only once. Clones ranked in the top ten supply 0.55% to 0.65% of the sample. This sample comprised CD4+ or CD8+ T cells sorted from blood, obtained in a trial of the OX40 agonist ivuxolimab. These receptors came from an adult with an advanced solid tumor such as melanoma, head and neck, liver or kidney cancer.

This clone appeared a few times. The chain has TRBV5-4 and TRBJ2-2, with 8 bases aligning to TRBD1. Unmatched junction bases numbered 3, after V lost 4 bases and J lost 1 base. Per the germline V gene, CDR1 is SGHNT and CDR2 is YYREEE (reference sequence). There are 15 residues in the CDR3. CDR3 region: CASSPGTGNTGELFF. CDR3 sequence (DNA): TGTGCCAGCAGCCCCGGGACAGGGAACACCGGGGAGCTGTTTTTT.

The CDR3 bases are TGTGCCAGCAGCGTAGCCCCCACGGGACAGGGGCAAGAGACCCAGTACTTC. Protein sequence: CASSVAPTGQGQETQYF. The chain has TRBV9 and TRBJ2-5, with 10 nucleotides matching TRBD1. The CDR3 has 17 amino acids. V lost 0 bases and J lost 2; bases outside the gene matches: 7. Per germline, CDR1 SGDLS and CDR2 YYNGEE.

J is TRBJ2-3 and V is TRBV18, with D hard to call. The CDR3 extends over 13 amino acids. The V gene lost 5 bases and the J gene lost 0 bases, with 6 bases spanning the gap. Germline CDR1 and CDR2: KGHSH and LQKENI. CDR3: CASSAPSTDTQYF. CDR3 in DNA: TGTGCCAGCTCAGCCCCGAGCACAGATACGCAGTATTTT.

The chain employs TRBV4-1 and TRBJ1-5, with a tentative D call TRBD1 (5 bases). The CDR3 sequence is 15 residues long. Germline CDR1 is MGHRA and CDR2 is YSYEKL. With 7 bases removed from V and 1 base from J, the gap between germline ends came to 14 bases. As DNA, the CDR3 is TGCGCCAGCACCCCTGGGGGGAACAGCAATCAGCCCCAGCATTTT. It translates to CASTPGGNSNQPQHF.

This chain joins TRBV29-1 and TRBJ2-7; the D is unclear. Per the germline V gene, CDR1 is SQVTM and CDR2 is ANQGSEA. V dropped 0 bases and J dropped 4 bases, with 10 bases sitting between them. The CDR3 covers 13 residues. The CDR3 loop reads CSVEDSLGYEQYF. The CDR3, as DNA: TGCAGCGTTGAAGATAGCCTAGGATACGAGCAGTACTTC.

The chain recombines TRBV28 with TRBJ2-7; possibly TRBD2 for D (5 bases). V was trimmed by 10 bases and J by 2 bases, leaving 18 bases between them. This CDR3 region has 14 residues. Germline CDR1 is MDHEN and CDR2 is SYDVKM. The CDR3 DNA sequence: TGTGCCACCAAACTAGACGAGCCGCCCTACGAGCAGTACTTC. This translates into CATKLDEPPYEQYF.

This CDR3 is CASSGNEQYF. In DNA, the CDR3 is TGTGCCAGCTCAGGGAACGAGCAGTACTTC. The chain uses TRBV28 and TRBJ2-7, with a weak D call TRBD1 (5 bases). The CDR3 loop spans 10 amino acids. Deletions cut 8 bases from V and 5 bases from J, with 7 bases between. CDR1 and CDR2 (germline): MDHEN, SYDVKM.

V gene TRBV19 combines with J gene TRBJ1-5; D might be TRBD1 (6 bases). The germline V and J ends were trimmed by 4 bases and 6 bases, with 13 bases remaining between them. CDR1 and CDR2 (germline): LNHDA, SQIVND (reference sequence). The CDR3 runs to 14 residues. CDR3 sequence: CASSTKQGPQPQHF. The CDR3 DNA follows: TGTGCCAGTAGTACCAAACAGGGTCCTCAGCCCCAGCATTTT.

The chain's CDR3 is CASSIGSGVTYNEQFF. The CDR3 DNA follows: TGTGCCAGTAGTATCGGGTCAGGGGTAACCTACAATGAGCAGTTCTTC. This chain connects TRBV19 to TRBJ2-1, with a weak D call TRBD1 (6 bases). Germline V gene lookup returns CDR1 LNHDA and CDR2 SQIVND (reference sequence). The CDR3 consists of 16 residues. The V and J ends lost 3 bases and 2 bases respectively, with 14 bases between them. Filled out from reference TRBV19 and TRBJ2-1, the complete variable domain reads DGGITQSPKYLFRKEGQNVTLSCEQNLNHDAMYWYRQDPGQGLRLIYYSQIVNDFQKGDIAEGYSVSREKKESFPLTVTSAQKNPTAFYLCASSIGSGVTYNEQFFGPGTRLTVL.

V gene TRBV28 combines with J gene TRBJ2-2; TRBD2 agrees at 8 bases. Unmatched junction bases numbered 10, after V lost 5 bases and J lost 5 bases. Germline-derived CDR1 and CDR2 are MDHEN and SYDVKM. This CDR3 region has 16 residues. As DNA, the CDR3 is TGTGCCAGCAGTCGGATGCGGGGGGCAGGGACCGGGGAGCTGTTTTTT. This sequence encodes CASSRMRGAGTGELFF.

J is TRBJ1-1 and V is TRBV19; D is uncertain. Germline-derived CDR1 and CDR2 are LNHDA and SQIVND (reference sequence). The V gene lost 3 bases and the J gene lost 2 bases, with 10 bases spanning the gap. The CDR3 is 14 residues long. CDR3 sequence: CASSMRWVNTEAFF. Written as DNA, the CDR3 is TGTGCCAGTAGTATGAGGTGGGTTAACACTGAAGCTTTCTTT.

The rearrangement links TRBV9 to TRBJ2-3; 7 bases are shared with TRBD1. The ends lost 3 bases at V and 8 bases at J; junction bases unmatched: 9. This CDR3 spans 14 amino acids. CDR1 is SGDLS, CDR2 YYNGEE, per germline. CDR3 nucleotide sequence: TGTGCCAGCAGCGGTCGGGACAGCCTTTTTACGCAGTATTTT. This sequence encodes CASSGRDSLFTQYF.

The J gene is TRBJ2-7, the V gene TRBV30; tentative D call: TRBD2 (8 bases). This CDR3 comprises 13 residues. Germline V gene sequence: CDR1 GTSNPN, CDR2 SVGIG (reference sequence). CDR3 sequence reads: CAQGPGRAHEQYF. As DNA, the CDR3 is TGTGCACAGGGGCCCGGGAGGGCCCACGAGCAGTACTTC.

V usage is TRBV6-4 and J usage is TRBJ2-3, with 9 bases fitting TRBD2. With V trimmed by 2 bases and J by 2 bases, 2 bases remained unmatched. Germline assignment: CDR1 MRHNA and CDR2 SNTAGT. The CDR3 sequence is 15 residues long. CDR3 amino acids: CASSDGGRVTDTQYF. The CDR3 region has the DNA TGTGCCAGCAGTGACGGCGGGAGGGTCACAGATACGCAGTATTTT.

The rearrangement uses TRBV2 and TRBJ2-7; 7 nucleotides line up with TRBD1. After removal of 6 bases from V and 3 bases from J, the junction contained 2 bases not matched to a gene. CDR3 length equals 12 residues. In germline, CDR1 is SNHLY, CDR2 FYNNEI. CDR3 in DNA: TGTGCCAGCAGGGGACAGTTCTACGAGCAGTACTTC. Residues: CASRGQFYEQYF.

The chain combines TRBV18 with TRBJ2-7, with D possibly being TRBD1 (5 bases). Between the trimmed V and J ends, which lost 1 base and 6 bases, there was a span of 16 bases. The CDR3 is 15 residues long. Germline lookup yields CDR1 KGHSH and CDR2 LQKENI. The chain's CDR3 is CASSPRDSARFEQYF. The CDR3 region has the DNA TGTGCCAGCTCACCACGTGACAGCGCTCGTTTCGAGCAGTACTTC. Filled out from reference TRBV18 and TRBJ2-7, the complete variable domain reads NAGVMQNPRHLVRRRGQEARLRCSPMKGHSHVYWYRQLPEEGLKFMVYLQKENIIDESGMPKERFSAEFPKEGPSILRIQQVVRGDSAAYFCASSPRDSARFEQYFGPGTRLTVT.

This rearrangement joins TRBV2 to TRBJ2-3; D may be TRBD1 or TRBD2 (5 bases each). The CDR3 is 15 amino acids. Trimming cost V 4 bases and J 0 bases, with 11 bases left between them. CDR1 is SNHLY and CDR2 is FYNNEI in the germline V gene. Written as DNA, the CDR3 is TGTGCCAGCAGTGGAGAGGGGCGTAGCACAGATACGCAGTATTTT. Translation gives CASSGEGRSTDTQYF.

This chain links TRBV29-1 with TRBJ1-2; 9 positions match TRBD1. The CDR3 sequence is 14 residues long. After removal of 7 bases from V and 4 bases from J, the junction contained 10 bases not matched to a gene. Germline lookup yields CDR1 SQVTM and CDR2 ANQGSEA. The CDR3 loop is CSALTGTGSYGYTF. The CDR3 region has the DNA TGCAGCGCCTTGACCGGGACAGGGTCCTATGGCTACACCTTC.